Only a few counts were recorded for the clone carrying this T cell receptor beta chain. TCRdb re-called the RT-PCR reads with MiXCR, one entry per CDR3 protein. This sample carries hundreds of thousands of distinct CDR3 sequences, 15% to 20% of them seen once, and the ten largest clones take 6.5% to 7.5%. V dropped 4 bases and J dropped 0; count of bases not matched to a gene: 10. This CDR3 has 17 amino acids. In germline, CDR1 is KGHDR, CDR2 SFDVKD. This sample was taken from a study of patients and donors after allogeneic stem cell transplantation. This TCR derives from a human donor who was either an allogeneic HSCT recipient or a stem cell or donor lymphocyte infusion donor (not recorded which). It is not recorded whose cells these are; they may come from a transplant donor. Material for sequencing was blood, either unsorted or a sorted T cell fraction (not recorded which). This chain connects TRBV24-1 to TRBJ2-7; 8 nucleotides agree with TRBD1. CDR3 residues: CATSEMTRDRFSYEQYF. The CDR3 nucleotides read TGTGCCACCAGTGAAATGACCCGGGACAGGTTCTCCTACGAGCAGTACTTC.